Sequencing of this T cell receptor (beta chain) was carried out in a study of T cell responses to AZD1222 COVID-19 vaccine. Across the whole study: Pooled samples include second doses given at about 4 or 12 weeks.

Assay: immunoSEQ multiplex PCR; the TCRdb copy retains only in-frame clones and omits some. The sample includes more than 150,000 clones, 85% to 90% of them seen just once. Turning to this clone: Its antigen is still unknown.

Trimming shortened V by 2 bases and J by 2 bases, and 15 bases separated the two germline ends. The CDR3 length is 16 residues. The V gene's germline CDR1 is SGHRS and CDR2 YFSETQ. Whole-study findings and limits: Scientists sampled the repertoires only once the peak T cell response had passed. Compared with day 0, the breadth and depth of the Spike-specific TCR repertoire rose significantly after two doses of AZD1222. Among vaccine-associated CD4 TCRs, coverage spanned spike, with dominance at 160-218 and 743-854.

This receptor was obtained from an adult in good health. This rearrangement joins TRBV5-1 to TRBJ2-3; D might be TRBD1 (7 bases). The source was peripheral blood, collected on day 0 of AZD1222 vaccination. The CDR3: CASSLGRDRYTDTQYF. The DNA for the CDR3 is TGCGCCAGCAGCTTAGGGCGGGACAGATACACAGATACGCAGTATTTT.